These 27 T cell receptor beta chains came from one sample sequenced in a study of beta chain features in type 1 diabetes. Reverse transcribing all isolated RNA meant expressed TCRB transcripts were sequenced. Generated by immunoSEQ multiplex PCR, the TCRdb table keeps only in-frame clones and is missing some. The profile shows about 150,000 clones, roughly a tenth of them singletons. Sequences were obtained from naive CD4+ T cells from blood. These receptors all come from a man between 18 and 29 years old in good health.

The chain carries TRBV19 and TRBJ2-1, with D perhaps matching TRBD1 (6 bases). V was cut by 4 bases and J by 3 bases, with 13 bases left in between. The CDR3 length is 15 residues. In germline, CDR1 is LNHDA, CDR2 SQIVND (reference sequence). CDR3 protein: CASSSNREFYNEQFF. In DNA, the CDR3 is TGTGCCAGTAGTAGTAACAGGGAGTTCTACAATGAGCAGTTCTTC.

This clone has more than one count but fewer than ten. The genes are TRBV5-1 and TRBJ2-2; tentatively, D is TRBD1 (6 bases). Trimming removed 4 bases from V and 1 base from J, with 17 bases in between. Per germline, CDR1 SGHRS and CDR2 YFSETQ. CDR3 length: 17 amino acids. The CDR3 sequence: CASSVHRGTRNTGELFF. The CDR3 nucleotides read TGCGCCAGCAGCGTACATAGGGGGACAAGGAACACCGGGGAGCTGTTTTTT. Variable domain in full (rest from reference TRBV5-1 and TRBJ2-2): KAGVTQTPRYLIKTRGQQVTLSCSPISGHRSVSWYQQTPGQGLQFLFEYFSETQRNKGNFPGRFSGRQFSNSRSEMNVSTLELGDSALYLCASSVHRGTRNTGELFFGEGSRLTVL.

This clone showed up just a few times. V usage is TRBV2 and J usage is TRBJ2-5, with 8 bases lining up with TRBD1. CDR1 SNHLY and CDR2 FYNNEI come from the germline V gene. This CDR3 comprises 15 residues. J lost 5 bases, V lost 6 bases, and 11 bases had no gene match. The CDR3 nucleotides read TGTGCCAGCAGCGACGGACAGGGATATTGGGAGACCCAGTACTTC. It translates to CASSDGQGYWETQYF.

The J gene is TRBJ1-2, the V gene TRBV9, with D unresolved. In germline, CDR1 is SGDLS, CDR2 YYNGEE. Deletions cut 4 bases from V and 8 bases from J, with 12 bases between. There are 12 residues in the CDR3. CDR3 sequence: CASSPRGGGYTF. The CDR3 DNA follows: TGTGCCAGCAGCCCCCGGGGAGGCGGCTACACCTTC.

CDR3 nucleotide sequence: TGTGCCAGCAGCCGGGGAACAGGGGGCAAGAACTATGGCTACACCTTC. Translated, it gives CASSRGTGGKNYGYTF. V usage is TRBV5-6 and J usage is TRBJ1-2, with 9 bases aligning to TRBD1. The junction had 9 bases not matched to a gene; V was cut back by 4 bases and J by 2 bases. CDR3 length: 16 residues. Germline CDR1 SGHDT, CDR2 YYEEEE.

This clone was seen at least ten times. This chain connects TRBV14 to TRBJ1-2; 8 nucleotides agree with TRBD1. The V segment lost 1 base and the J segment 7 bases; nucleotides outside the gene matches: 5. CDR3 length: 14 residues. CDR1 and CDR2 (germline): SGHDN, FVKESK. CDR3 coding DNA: TGTGCCAGCAGCCAAGGGACAGGGTACTCTGGCTACACCTTC. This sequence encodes CASSQGTGYSGYTF.

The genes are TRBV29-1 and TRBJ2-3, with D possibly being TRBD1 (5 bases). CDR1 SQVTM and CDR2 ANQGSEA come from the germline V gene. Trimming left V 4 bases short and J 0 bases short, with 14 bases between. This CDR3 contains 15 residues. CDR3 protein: CSVGGGGRSTDTQYF. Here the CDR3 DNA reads TGCAGCGTTGGGGGCGGCGGACGTAGCACAGATACGCAGTATTTT.

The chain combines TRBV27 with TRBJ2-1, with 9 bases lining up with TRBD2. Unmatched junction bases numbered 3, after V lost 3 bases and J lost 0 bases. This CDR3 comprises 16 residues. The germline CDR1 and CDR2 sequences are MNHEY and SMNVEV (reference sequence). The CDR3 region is CASSFSGGPSYNEQFF. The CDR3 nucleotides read TGTGCCAGCAGTTTTAGCGGGGGCCCCTCCTACAATGAGCAGTTCTTC.

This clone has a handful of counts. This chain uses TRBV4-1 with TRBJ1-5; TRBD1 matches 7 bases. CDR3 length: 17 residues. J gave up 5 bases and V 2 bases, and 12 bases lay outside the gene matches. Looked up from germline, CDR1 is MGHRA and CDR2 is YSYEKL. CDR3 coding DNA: TGCGCCAGCAGCCAACAAACACAGGGGAAGGGCCATCAGCCCCAGCATTTT. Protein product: CASSQQTQGKGHQPQHF.

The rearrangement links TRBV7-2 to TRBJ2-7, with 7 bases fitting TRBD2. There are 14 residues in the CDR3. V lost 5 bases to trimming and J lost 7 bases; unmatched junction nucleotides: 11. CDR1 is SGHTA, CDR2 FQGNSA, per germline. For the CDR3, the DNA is TGTGCCAGCAGCACACCGGGGGGATATAGGGAGCAGTACTTC. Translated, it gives CASSTPGGYREQYF.

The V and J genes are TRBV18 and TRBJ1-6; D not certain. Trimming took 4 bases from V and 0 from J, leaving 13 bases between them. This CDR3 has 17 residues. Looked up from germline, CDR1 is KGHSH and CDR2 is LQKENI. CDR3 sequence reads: CASSHAPLSSYNSPLHF. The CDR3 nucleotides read TGTGCCAGCTCACACGCCCCACTAAGCTCCTATAATTCACCCCTCCACTTT. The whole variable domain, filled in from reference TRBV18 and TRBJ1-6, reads NAGVMQNPRHLVRRRGQEARLRCSPMKGHSHVYWYRQLPEEGLKFMVYLQKENIIDESGMPKERFSAEFPKEGPSILRIQQVVRGDSAAYFCASSHAPLSSYNSPLHFGNGTRLTVT.

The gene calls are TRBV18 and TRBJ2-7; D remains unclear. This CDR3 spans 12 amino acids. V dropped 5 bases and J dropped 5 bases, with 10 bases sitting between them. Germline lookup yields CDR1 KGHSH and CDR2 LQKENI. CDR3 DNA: TGTGCCAGCTCAGGTGGGCCCCACGAGCAGTACTTC. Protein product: CASSGGPHEQYF.

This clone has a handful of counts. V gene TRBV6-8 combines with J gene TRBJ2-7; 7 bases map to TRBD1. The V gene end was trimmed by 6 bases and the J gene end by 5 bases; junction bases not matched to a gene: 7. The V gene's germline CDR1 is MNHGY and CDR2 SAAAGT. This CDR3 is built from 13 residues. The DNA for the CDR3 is TGTGCCAGCAGAAAACCCGACAGGGACGAGCAGTACTTC. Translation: CASRKPDRDEQYF.

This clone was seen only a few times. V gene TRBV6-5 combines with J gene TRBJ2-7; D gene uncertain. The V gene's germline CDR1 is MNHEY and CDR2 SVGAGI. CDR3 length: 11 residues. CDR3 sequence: CALLRAYEQYF. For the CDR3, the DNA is TGTGCTCTCCTCCGCGCCTACGAGCAGTACTTC.

Written as DNA, the CDR3 is TGTGCCAGCAGTTCCTCCCGGACAGGAGACTTAGCGGGGGCCTACGAGCAGTACTTC. Protein: CASSSSRTGDLAGAYEQYF. The rearrangement uses TRBV28 and TRBJ2-7, with 9 bases aligning to TRBD2. With V trimmed by 4 bases and J by 2 bases, 18 bases remained unmatched. The germline CDR1 and CDR2 sequences are MDHEN and SYDVKM. CDR3 size: 19 residues. Variable domain in full (rest from reference TRBV28 and TRBJ2-7): DVKVTQSSRYLVKRTGEKVFLECVQDMDHENMFWYRQDPGLGLRLIYFSYDVKMKEKGDIPEGYSVSREKKERFSLILESASTNQTSMYLCASSSSRTGDLAGAYEQYFGPGTRLTVT.

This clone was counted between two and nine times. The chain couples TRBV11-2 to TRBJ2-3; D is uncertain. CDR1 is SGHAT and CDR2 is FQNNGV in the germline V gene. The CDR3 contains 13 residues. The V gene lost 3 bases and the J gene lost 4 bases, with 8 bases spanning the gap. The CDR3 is CASSFTPPDTQYF. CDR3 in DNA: TGTGCCAGCAGCTTTACACCCCCAGATACGCAGTATTTT.

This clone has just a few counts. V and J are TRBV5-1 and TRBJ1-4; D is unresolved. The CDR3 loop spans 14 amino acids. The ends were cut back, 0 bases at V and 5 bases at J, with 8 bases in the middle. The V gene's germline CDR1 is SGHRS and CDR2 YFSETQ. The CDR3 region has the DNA TGCGCCAGCAGCTTGGACGGTCGGAATGAAAAACTGTTTTTT. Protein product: CASSLDGRNEKLFF.

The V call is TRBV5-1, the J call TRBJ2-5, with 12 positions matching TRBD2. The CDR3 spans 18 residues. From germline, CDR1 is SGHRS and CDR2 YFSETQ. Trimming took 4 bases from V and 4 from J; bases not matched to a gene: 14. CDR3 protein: CASSMGSVTSGGAETQYF. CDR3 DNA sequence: TGCGCCAGCAGCATGGGGTCCGTGACTAGCGGGGGCGCAGAGACCCAGTACTTC.

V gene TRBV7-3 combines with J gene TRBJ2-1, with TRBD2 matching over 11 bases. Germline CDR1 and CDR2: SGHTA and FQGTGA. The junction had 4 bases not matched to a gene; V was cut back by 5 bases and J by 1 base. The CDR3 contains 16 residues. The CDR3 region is CASSPGLAASYNEQFF. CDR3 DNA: TGTGCCAGCAGCCCGGGACTAGCGGCGTCCTACAATGAGCAGTTCTTC. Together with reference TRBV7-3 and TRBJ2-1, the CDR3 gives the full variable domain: GAGVSQTPSNKVTEKGKYVELRCDPISGHTALYWYRQSLGQGPEFLIYFQGTGAADDSGLPNDRFFAVRPEGSVSTLKIQRTERGDSAVYLCASSPGLAASYNEQFFGPGTRLTVL.

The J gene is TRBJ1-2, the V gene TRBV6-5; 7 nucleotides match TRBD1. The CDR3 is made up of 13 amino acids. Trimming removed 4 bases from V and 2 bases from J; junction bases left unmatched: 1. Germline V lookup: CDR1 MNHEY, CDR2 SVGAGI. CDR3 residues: CASSLGQNYGYTF. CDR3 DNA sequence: TGTGCCAGCAGTTTGGGACAGAACTATGGCTACACCTTC.

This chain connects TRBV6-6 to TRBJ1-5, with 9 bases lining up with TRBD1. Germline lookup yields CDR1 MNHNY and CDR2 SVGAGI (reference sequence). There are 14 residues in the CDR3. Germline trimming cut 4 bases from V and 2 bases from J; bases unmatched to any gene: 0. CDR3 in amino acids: CASSWDRGNQPQHF. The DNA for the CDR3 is TGTGCCAGCAGTTGGGACAGGGGCAATCAGCCCCAGCATTTT.

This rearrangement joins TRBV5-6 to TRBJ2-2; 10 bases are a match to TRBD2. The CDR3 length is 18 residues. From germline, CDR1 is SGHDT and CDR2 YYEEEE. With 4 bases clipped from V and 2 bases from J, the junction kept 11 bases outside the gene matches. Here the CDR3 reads CASSEISGGPGNTGELFF. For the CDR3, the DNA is TGTGCCAGCAGCGAGATTAGCGGGGGGCCGGGAAACACCGGGGAGCTGTTTTTT.

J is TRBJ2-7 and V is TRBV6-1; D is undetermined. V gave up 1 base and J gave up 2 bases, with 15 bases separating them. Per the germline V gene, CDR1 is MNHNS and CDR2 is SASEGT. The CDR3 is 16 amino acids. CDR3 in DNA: TGTGCCAGCAGTGAAGGCTTGTCAGAAATTACCTACGAGCAGTACTTC. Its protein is CASSEGLSEITYEQYF.

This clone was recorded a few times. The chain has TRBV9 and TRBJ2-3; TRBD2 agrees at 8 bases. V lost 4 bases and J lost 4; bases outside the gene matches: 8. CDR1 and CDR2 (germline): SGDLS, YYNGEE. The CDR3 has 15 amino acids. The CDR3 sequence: CASSQIAGLPDTQYF. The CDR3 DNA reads TGTGCCAGCAGCCAGATAGCGGGGTTACCAGATACGCAGTATTTT.

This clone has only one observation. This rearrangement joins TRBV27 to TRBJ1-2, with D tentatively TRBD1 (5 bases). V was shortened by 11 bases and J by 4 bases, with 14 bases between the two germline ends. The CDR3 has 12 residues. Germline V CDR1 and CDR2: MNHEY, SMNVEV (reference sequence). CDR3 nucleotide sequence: TGTGCCGGCCGGTGGAGGGGCTATGGCTACACCTTC. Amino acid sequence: CAGRWRGYGYTF.

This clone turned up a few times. The CDR3 coding sequence is TGTGCCAGCAGCTATTTACAGGCTAACTATGGCTACACCTTC. Translating gives CASSYLQANYGYTF. The chain uses TRBV7-9 and TRBJ1-2, with D possibly TRBD1 on 5 matching bases. The CDR3 contains 14 residues. V lost 4 bases and J 0 bases, leaving 9 bases between the germline ends. The V gene's germline CDR1 is SEHNR and CDR2 FQNEAQ (reference sequence).

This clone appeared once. CDR3 amino acids: CAWSGGRIAIFSNQPQHF. DNA of the CDR3: TGTGCCTGGAGTGGCGGGCGGATCGCGATCTTTAGCAATCAGCCCCAGCATTTT. This rearrangement joins TRBV30 to TRBJ1-5; D gene uncertain. Trimming stripped 1 base from V and 0 bases from J, with 19 bases between. CDR3 size: 18 residues. CDR1 and CDR2 from the germline V gene are GTSNPN and SVGIG (reference sequence). Based on the CDR3 plus reference TRBV30 and TRBJ1-5, the full variable domain is SQTIHQWPATLVQPVGSPLSLECTVEGTSNPNLYWYRQAAGRGLQLLFYSVGIGQISSEVPQNLSASRPQDRQFILSSKKLLLSDSGFYLCAWSGGRIAIFSNQPQHFGDGTRLSIL.